These 24 T cell receptor beta chains were sequenced from one sample in a study of post-analysis software for immune sequencing data. The TCR beta cDNA libraries carried unique molecular identifiers. TCRdb re-called the PCR reads with MiXCR, one entry per CDR3 protein. This table holds hundreds of thousands of distinct CDR3 sequences, roughly 27% found once. These receptors' antigens are unknown. Findings and limits, study-wide: Five TRBV segments, including TRBV5-6, TRBV5-1 and TRBV20-1, were more frequent in patients than controls.

Material for sequencing was blood. Every receptor here comes from a girl aged 10-17 years with multiple sclerosis.

This chain connects TRBV24-1 to TRBJ2-1; TRBD1 agrees at 9 bases. V was clipped by 5 bases and J by 9 bases; unmatched bases: 10. CDR3 length: 15 residues. The germline V gene encodes CDR1 KGHDR and CDR2 SFDVKD. DNA of the CDR3: TGTGCCACCAGTGCAGCGGGACAGGGCGTCGGTGAGCAGTTCTTC. It codes for CATSAAGQGVGEQFF.

The V gene is TRBV6-1, the J gene TRBJ1-4, with no clear D. The CDR3 covers 14 residues. Germline V gene sequence: CDR1 MNHNS, CDR2 SASEGT. The V gene lost 2 bases and the J gene lost 8 bases, with 12 bases spanning the gap. CDR3 residues: CASSELLQGEKLFF. The DNA of the CDR3 is TGTGCCAGCAGTGAACTATTGCAAGGGGAAAAACTGTTTTTT.

This clonotype occurred a few times. The V gene is TRBV25-1, the J gene TRBJ2-7, with 9 bases lining up with TRBD2. V lost 3 bases, J lost 6 bases, and 9 bases stayed unmatched. Germline loops: CDR1 MGHDK, CDR2 SYGVNS. The CDR3 covers 15 residues. The CDR3 DNA reads TGTGCCAGCAGTGAGCACCGGGGACTAGCAGGCGAGCAGTACTTC. Residues: CASSEHRGLAGEQYF.

This clonotype was seen ten or more times. The chain has TRBV9 and TRBJ1-2; possible D gene TRBD1, 6 bases. V lost 6 bases, J lost 6 bases, and 18 bases lay in between. From germline, CDR1 is SGDLS and CDR2 YYNGEE. This CDR3 is built from 14 residues. In nucleotides, the CDR3 is TGTGCCAGCACACCAAACGGGGGCGGCCATGGCTACACCTTC. It encodes CASTPNGGGHGYTF.

This clonotype was seen a handful of times. An end of the junction does not agree with germline; a read error may underlie this. The V gene is TRBV20-1, the J gene TRBJ2-7, with D possibly being TRBD1 (6 bases). The CDR3 contains 12 residues. The germline CDR1 and CDR2 sequences are DFQATT and SNEGSKA (reference sequence). Here the CDR3 DNA reads TGTTCAGTCAGGGGCGGTTCCTACGAGCAGTACTTC. Its protein is CSVRGGSYEQYF.

The CDR3 DNA is TGTGCCAGCAGTTACCGCGGGGGTAGCGGGATGATCTACGAGCAGTACTTC. Translating it yields CASSYRGGSGMIYEQYF. The chain carries TRBV6-6 and TRBJ2-7; TRBD2 matches at 8 bases. V shed 2 bases, J shed 3 bases, and the junction held 12 bases outside the gene matches. Germline lookup yields CDR1 MNHNY and CDR2 SVGAGI (reference sequence). The CDR3 runs to 17 residues.

J is TRBJ2-2 and V is TRBV4-3; 7 positions agree with TRBD1. The CDR3 length is 15 residues. CDR1 is LGHNA and CDR2 is YSLEER in the germline V gene. V trimming: 1 base; J trimming: 4 bases; junction bases outside the gene matches: 3. The DNA for the CDR3 is TGCGCCAGCAGCCAAGTTCCAGGGGGCACCGGGGAGCTGTTTTTT. It codes for CASSQVPGGTGELFF.

This clonotype has more than one count but fewer than ten. The V and J genes are TRBV6-4 and TRBJ2-1; 7 nucleotides align to TRBD2. Germline CDR1 is MRHNA and CDR2 is SNTAGT. The CDR3 is 15 amino acids. The V and J ends lost 8 bases and 4 bases, in that order; junction bases with no gene match: 11. CDR3 sequence reads: CASRKESGAYNEQFF. The CDR3 DNA sequence: TGTGCCAGCCGAAAGGAGAGCGGGGCTTACAATGAGCAGTTCTTC.

Only a few counts were recorded for this clonotype. The rearrangement links TRBV12-3 or TRBV12-4 to TRBJ2-7; D is undetermined. The CDR3 is 15 amino acids. Trimming removed 0 bases at V and 4 bases at J, with 13 bases between. Here the CDR3 reads CASSLAAWLGYEQYF. For the CDR3, the DNA is TGTGCCAGCAGTTTAGCGGCGTGGCTTGGATACGAGCAGTACTTC.

The rearrangement uses TRBV12-3 or TRBV12-4 and TRBJ2-2, with 9 bases that match TRBD1. The trim removed 8 bases at V and 4 bases at J, leaving 2 bases unmatched. CDR3 length equals 13 residues. The CDR3: CASGTGFTGELFF. CDR3 DNA: TGTGCCAGCGGGACAGGGTTCACCGGGGAGCTGTTTTTT.

The chain couples TRBV10-3 to TRBJ2-2, with D unresolved. Trimming left V 4 bases short and J 4 bases short, with 22 bases between. In germline, CDR1 is ENHRY, CDR2 SYGVKD. The CDR3 is 18 amino acids. CDR3 nucleotide sequence: TGTGCCATCAGTGGGGGTTTGTTAGGGCTAGTCCCCACCGGGGAGCTGTTTTTT. It encodes CAISGGLLGLVPTGELFF.

The chain recombines TRBV7-2 with TRBJ1-1, with D possibly matching TRBD1 (5 bases). The CDR3 loop spans 15 amino acids. The germline V gene has CDR1 SGHTA and CDR2 FQGNSA. The ends were cut back, 0 bases at V and 2 bases at J, with 10 bases in the middle. The CDR3 sequence: CASSLAPGHNTEAFF. CDR3 bases: TGTGCCAGCAGCTTAGCGCCAGGGCATAACACTGAAGCTTTCTTT. The full variable domain, rest sourced from reference TRBV7-2 and TRBJ1-1, is GAGVSQSPSNKVTEKGKDVELRCDPISGHTALYWYRQSLGQGLEFLIYFQGNSAPDKSGLPSDRFSAERTGGSVSTLTIQRTQQEDSAVYLCASSLAPGHNTEAFFGQGTRLTVV.

The chain combines TRBV20-1 with TRBJ1-4; a possible D gene is TRBD1 (6 bases). This CDR3 has 15 residues. Between the trimmed V and J ends, which lost 6 bases and 5 bases, there was a span of 19 bases. Germline-derived CDR1 and CDR2 are DFQATT and SNEGSKA (reference sequence). CDR3 sequence (DNA): TGCAGTGCCAGGACAGCATGGCAACTAAATGAAAAACTGTTTTTT. It specifies CSARTAWQLNEKLFF.

The sample holds one count of this clonotype. This rearrangement joins TRBV12-3 or TRBV12-4 to TRBJ2-7, with 7 bases that match TRBD1. With V trimmed by 6 bases and J by 4 bases, 9 bases remained unmatched. This CDR3 region has 14 residues. The CDR3 region has the DNA TGTGCCAGCAGACAGACAGGGCCGACTTACGAGCAGTACTTC. Protein sequence: CASRQTGPTYEQYF.

This clonotype has only one observation. The CDR3 is CASSQKQASTDTQYF. The CDR3, as DNA: TGTGCCAGCAGCCAAAAACAGGCCAGCACAGATACGCAGTATTTT. V and J are TRBV16 and TRBJ2-3; D may be TRBD1 (5 bases). Germline CDR1 and CDR2: KGHSY and FQNENV. V was clipped by 2 bases and J by 0 bases, with 9 bases between them. There are 15 residues in the CDR3. Full variable domain (remainder filled in from reference TRBV16 and TRBJ2-3): GEEVAQTPKHLVRGEGQKAKLYCAPIKGHSYVFWYQQVLKNEFKFLISFQNENVFDETGMPKERFSAKCLPNSPCSLEIQATKLEDSAVYFCASSQKQASTDTQYFGPGTRLTVL.

This clonotype was recorded many times. The V call is TRBV7-2, the J call TRBJ2-3; a possible D gene is TRBD2 (6 bases). CDR1 is SGHTA and CDR2 is FQGNSA in the germline V gene. The V gene lost 5 bases and the J gene lost 9 bases, with 9 bases spanning the gap. The CDR3 totals 11 residues. CDR3 coding DNA: TGTGCCAGCAGCCGGGGGTACACGCAGTATTTT. Translated, it gives CASSRGYTQYF.

Worth noting for this clonotype: A read error may produce the germline difference seen at one junction end. This rearrangement joins TRBV7-9 to TRBJ1-4; D may be TRBD1 (6 bases). Germline V gene lookup returns CDR1 SEHNR and CDR2 FQNEAQ (reference sequence). This CDR3 is built from 12 residues. CDR3 coding DNA: TGTGCCAGCAGCCTGGGGGGCGCAAAACGGTTTTTT. This codes for CASSLGGAKRFF.

In this sample, this clonotype turned up a few times. J is TRBJ2-1 and V is TRBV7-2, with D tentatively TRBD1 (6 bases). The ends were cut back, 4 bases at V and 7 bases at J, with 14 bases in the middle. CDR1 and CDR2 (germline): SGHTA, FQGNSA. The CDR3 is 14 residues long. The DNA for the CDR3 is TGTGCCAGCAGCTACACGACAGGTTGGAATGAGCAGTTCTTC. Translation: CASSYTTGWNEQFF.

This clonotype was observed a handful of times. The chain combines TRBV7-9 with TRBJ2-1, with D possibly matching TRBD2 (7 bases). V lost 2 bases and J 2 bases, leaving 13 bases between the germline ends. The length of the CDR3 is 16 residues. CDR1 and CDR2 from the germline V gene are SEHNR and FQNEAQ (reference sequence). CDR3 protein: CASSLSGGAAYNEQFF. The CDR3 bases are TGTGCCAGCAGCTTATCTGGGGGGGCAGCCTACAATGAGCAGTTCTTC.

V gene TRBV5-1 combines with J gene TRBJ1-5, with 8 nucleotides matching TRBD1. Germline V gene lookup returns CDR1 SGHRS and CDR2 YFSETQ. The J segment lost 3 bases and the V segment lost 3 bases, leaving 5 bases of the junction unmatched. CDR3 size: 15 residues. CDR3 loop: CASSWGQGANQPQHF. For the CDR3, the DNA is TGCGCCAGCAGCTGGGGTCAGGGGGCCAATCAGCCCCAGCATTTT.

The rearrangement links TRBV7-9 to TRBJ2-1; TRBD2 aligns across 7 bases. Trimming took 1 base from V and 4 from J; bases not matched to a gene: 10. Germline assignment: CDR1 SEHNR and CDR2 FQNEAQ (reference sequence). The CDR3 length is 17 residues. The CDR3 here is CASSLVTFGGGYNEQFF. The CDR3, as DNA: TGTGCCAGCAGCTTAGTTACCTTTGGCGGGGGATACAATGAGCAGTTCTTC.

This clonotype was found many times. The gene calls are TRBV29-1 and TRBJ2-1; 7 nucleotides align to TRBD2. J was trimmed by 1 base and V by 7 bases; bases with no gene match: 4. The CDR3 contains 13 residues. Germline CDR1 reads SQVTM; CDR2 reads ANQGSEA. CDR3 sequence reads: CSADGGSYNEQFF. The CDR3, as DNA: TGCAGCGCGGACGGGGGGTCCTACAATGAGCAGTTCTTC.

In its sample, this clonotype was seen a few times. This rearrangement joins TRBV15 to TRBJ2-1; 8 nucleotides line up with TRBD1. V dropped 3 bases and J dropped 2; count of bases not matched to a gene: 6. Germline-derived CDR1 and CDR2 are LNHNV and YYDKDF (reference sequence). CDR3 length equals 16 residues. The CDR3, as DNA: TGTGCCACCAGCAGGCCGCCGACAGGGGCCTACAATGAGCAGTTCTTC. It specifies CATSRPPTGAYNEQFF.

This clonotype showed up just a few times. The CDR3 region has the DNA TGTGCCAGCAGTTGGGGGGACAGAGGATATGGCTACACCTTC. Amino acid sequence: CASSWGDRGYGYTF. The rearrangement links TRBV12-3 or TRBV12-4 to TRBJ1-2; TRBD1 matches 7 bases. The CDR3 loop spans 14 amino acids. The trim removed 4 bases at V and 5 bases at J, leaving 7 bases unmatched.